This T cell receptor beta chain was recorded in a study of T cell changes during pregnancy in multiple sclerosis. Germline-derived CDR1 and CDR2 are MNHEY and SVGAGI. Between the trimmed V and J ends, which lost 11 bases and 1 base, there was a span of 14 bases. CDR3 length equals 13 residues. Libraries were prepared by immunoSEQ multiplex PCR; TCRdb keeps only in-frame clonotypes and omits some of them. The top ten hold roughly 3.3% of the sample, which has around 66,000 clones, more than 75% seen once. This clone was found once. The sequencing here drew on peripheral blood, taken in the first trimester of pregnancy. The chain carries TRBV6-5 and TRBJ1-1, with D possibly TRBD1 on 5 matching bases. The TCR comes from a female donor in good health, enrolled as a control in a pregnancy study. CDR3 region: CACVDRQNTEAFF. The CDR3 DNA reads TGTGCCTGCGTAGACAGACAGAACACTGAAGCTTTCTTT.